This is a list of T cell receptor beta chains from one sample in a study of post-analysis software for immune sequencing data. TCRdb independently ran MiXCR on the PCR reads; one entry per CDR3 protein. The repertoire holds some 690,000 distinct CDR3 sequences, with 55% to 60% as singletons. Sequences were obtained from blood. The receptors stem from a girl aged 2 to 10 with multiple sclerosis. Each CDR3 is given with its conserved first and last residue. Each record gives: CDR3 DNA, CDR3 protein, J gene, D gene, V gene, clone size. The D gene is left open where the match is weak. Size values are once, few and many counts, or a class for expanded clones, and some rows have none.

cdr3_nt: TGTGCCATCAGTGAGGGTCGAGTCCAAGAGACCCAGTACTTC; cdr3_aa: CAISEGRVQETQYF; j_call: TRBJ2-5; d_call: .; v_call: TRBV10-3; clone_size: .
cdr3_nt: TGCAGCCCCGGGGGGGTTGGTAATGAGCAGTTCTTC; cdr3_aa: CSPGGVGNEQFF; j_call: TRBJ2-1; d_call: TRBD2; v_call: TRBV29-1; clone_size: .
cdr3_nt: TGTGCCATCAGTGAGTCAGAGATTGATACGCAGTATTTT; cdr3_aa: CAISESEIDTQYF; j_call: TRBJ2-3; d_call: .; v_call: TRBV10-3; clone_size: .
cdr3_nt: TGCGCCAGCAGCTTGGTCGCCCGATCTGAGCAGTTCTTC; cdr3_aa: CASSLVARSEQFF; j_call: TRBJ2-1; d_call: .; v_call: TRBV5-1; clone_size: .
cdr3_nt: TGTGCCAGCAGTCGGACAGGGGAGGGGAGTGAGCAGTTCTTC; cdr3_aa: CASSRTGEGSEQFF; j_call: TRBJ2-1; d_call: TRBD1; v_call: TRBV12-3/TRBV12-4; clone_size: .
cdr3_nt: TGCAGTGCCTCAAGAAATAGCGGGAGGGCTTTGAACACCGGGGAGCTGTTTTTT; cdr3_aa: CSASRNSGRALNTGELFF; j_call: TRBJ2-2; d_call: TRBD2; v_call: TRBV20-1; clone_size: .
cdr3_nt: TGTGCCATCAGTGACACATATGAGCAGTACTTC; cdr3_aa: CAISDTYEQYF; j_call: TRBJ2-5; d_call: .; v_call: TRBV10-3; clone_size: .
cdr3_nt: TGTGCCAGCAGTTACTTAGCGCTGCGGGAGCAGTACTTC; cdr3_aa: CASSYLALREQYF; j_call: TRBJ2-4; d_call: TRBD2; v_call: TRBV6-2/TRBV6-3; clone_size: .
cdr3_nt: TGCGCCAGCAGCCAAGGACAGGGGGAGAACACTGAAGCTTTCTTT; cdr3_aa: CASSQGQGENTEAFF; j_call: TRBJ1-1; d_call: TRBD1; v_call: TRBV5-1; clone_size: .
cdr3_nt: TGTGCCAGCAACGGCAGGGAAGTAAATCAGCCCCAGCATTTT; cdr3_aa: CASNGREVNQPQHF; j_call: TRBJ1-5; d_call: .; v_call: TRBV6-2/TRBV6-3; clone_size: few
cdr3_nt: TGCAGTGCTAGAGATCGGGACAGCTCCTACGAGCAGTACTTC; cdr3_aa: CSARDRDSSYEQYF; j_call: TRBJ2-7; d_call: TRBD1; v_call: TRBV20-1; clone_size: once
cdr3_nt: TGTGCCAGCTCACCACGGTCGGCTAGCTCCTACAATGAGCAGTTCTTC; cdr3_aa: CASSPRSASSYNEQFF; j_call: TRBJ2-1; d_call: .; v_call: TRBV18; clone_size: .
cdr3_nt: TGTGCCAGCTCACCATCCCCCGGTAGAGAGGGGGAGCAGTACTTC; cdr3_aa: CASSPSPGREGEQYF; j_call: TRBJ2-7; d_call: .; v_call: TRBV18; clone_size: .
cdr3_nt: TGCGCCAGCAGCTGGACCGGGGCGCCTACACCCCGTTCACCCCTCCACTTT; cdr3_aa: CASSWTGAPTPRSPLHF; j_call: TRBJ1-6; d_call: .; v_call: TRBV5-1; clone_size: .
cdr3_nt: TGTGCCAGCAGTACCGGACTAGCGAGTAAAGTAGTTGGGTCCTACAATGAGCAGTTCTTC; cdr3_aa: CASSTGLASKVVGSYNEQFF; j_call: TRBJ2-1; d_call: TRBD2; v_call: TRBV27; clone_size: .
cdr3_nt: TGTGCCAGCGAGACACAGGGAAGCTCCTACAATGAGCAGTTCTTC; cdr3_aa: CASETQGSSYNEQFF; j_call: TRBJ2-1; d_call: .; v_call: TRBV25-1; clone_size: .
cdr3_nt: TGCAGCGGGGTAGCGGGACGTTCCTACGAGCAGTACTTC; cdr3_aa: CSGVAGRSYEQYF; j_call: TRBJ2-7; d_call: TRBD2; v_call: TRBV29-1; clone_size: .
cdr3_nt: TGTGCCAGCAGCTTAGTGGCCAATCAGCTCCAGCATTTT; cdr3_aa: CASSLVANQLQHF; j_call: TRBJ1-5; d_call: .; v_call: TRBV7-2; clone_size: .
cdr3_nt: TGTGCCAGCAGTTTATTTGGTCGGGACAATGAGCAGTTCTTC; cdr3_aa: CASSLFGRDNEQFF; j_call: TRBJ2-1; d_call: .; v_call: TRBV12-3/TRBV12-4; clone_size: .
cdr3_nt: TGTGCCAGCGGTTCCGCCGGGGCGGGCGGGTTCTATGGCTACACCTTC; cdr3_aa: CASGSAGAGGFYGYTF; j_call: TRBJ1-2; d_call: .; v_call: TRBV27; clone_size: .
cdr3_nt: TGCAGTGCTTCGACCGTCCGTCTCACAGATACGCAGTATTTT; cdr3_aa: CSASTVRLTDTQYF; j_call: TRBJ2-3; d_call: .; v_call: TRBV20-1; clone_size: .
cdr3_nt: TGCAGCGTTGTCAGCCAGGCGTACTATGGCTACACCTTC; cdr3_aa: CSVVSQAYYGYTF; j_call: TRBJ1-2; d_call: .; v_call: TRBV29-1; clone_size: .
cdr3_nt: TGTGCTAGTGGTTTGGTACAGAGGGGAGACGACTCTGGGGCCAACGTCCTGACTTTC; cdr3_aa: CASGLVQRGDDSGANVLTF; j_call: TRBJ2-6; d_call: .; v_call: TRBV12-5; clone_size: .
cdr3_nt: TGTGCCATCAGTTCAGGGGGGACTAGCGGCAATGAGCAGTTCTTC; cdr3_aa: CAISSGGTSGNEQFF; j_call: TRBJ2-1; d_call: TRBD2; v_call: TRBV10-3; clone_size: once
cdr3_nt: TGCGCCAGCAGCGTAGACGACAGGCCAGACAATCAGCCCCAGCATTTT; cdr3_aa: CASSVDDRPDNQPQHF; j_call: TRBJ1-5; d_call: .; v_call: TRBV9; clone_size: .
cdr3_nt: TGTGCCAGCAGCGTAGATATAGGAGGGTCCTACGAGCAGTACTTC; cdr3_aa: CASSVDIGGSYEQYF; j_call: TRBJ2-7; d_call: .; v_call: TRBV9; clone_size: .
cdr3_nt: TGCGCCAGCAGCTGGACGATTCCGGGACGCAGCCTCTCTGGGGCCAACGTCCTGACTTTC; cdr3_aa: CASSWTIPGRSLSGANVLTF; j_call: TRBJ2-6; d_call: .; v_call: TRBV5-1; clone_size: .
cdr3_nt: TGTGCCAGCAGATCACACAGGGGTCGCTCCTACAATGAGCAGTTCTTC; cdr3_aa: CASRSHRGRSYNEQFF; j_call: TRBJ2-1; d_call: TRBD1; v_call: TRBV6-5; clone_size: .
cdr3_nt: TGTGCCAGCGAAGAGGGGAACAATCAGCCCCAGCATTTT; cdr3_aa: CASEEGNNQPQHF; j_call: TRBJ1-5; d_call: .; v_call: TRBV6-1; clone_size: few
cdr3_nt: TGTGCCATCAGTGACGATAAGACAGGGGTTACTGAAGCTTTCTTT; cdr3_aa: CAISDDKTGVTEAFF; j_call: TRBJ1-1; d_call: TRBD1; v_call: TRBV10-3; clone_size: few
cdr3_nt: TGTGCCAGCAGCCCCCGACAGGGGGGCCGCGATACGCAGTATTTT; cdr3_aa: CASSPRQGGRDTQYF; j_call: TRBJ2-3; d_call: TRBD1; v_call: TRBV7-9; clone_size: few
cdr3_nt: TGTGCCAGCAGTTACTCGAACTCTGGGGCCAACGTCCTGACTTTC; cdr3_aa: CASSYSNSGANVLTF; j_call: TRBJ2-6; d_call: .; v_call: TRBV6-5; clone_size: .
cdr3_nt: TGCAGCGTTCTAGCGGAGAACTCCTACAATGAGCAGTTCTTC; cdr3_aa: CSVLAENSYNEQFF; j_call: TRBJ2-1; d_call: TRBD2; v_call: TRBV29-1; clone_size: .
cdr3_nt: TGTGCCAGCAGTTACACCTCAACAGGGGTTCAGCCCCAGCATTTT; cdr3_aa: CASSYTSTGVQPQHF; j_call: TRBJ1-5; d_call: TRBD1; v_call: TRBV6-2/TRBV6-3; clone_size: .
cdr3_nt: TGTGCCAGCAGCTTAGAATCGGGGCTCGACTATGGCTACACCTTC; cdr3_aa: CASSLESGLDYGYTF; j_call: TRBJ1-2; d_call: .; v_call: TRBV11-2; clone_size: .
cdr3_nt: TGTGCCAGCATAAAGGGGGGGGGGAGGAACTACGAGCAGTACTTC; cdr3_aa: CASIKGGGRNYEQYF; j_call: TRBJ2-7; d_call: .; v_call: TRBV21-1; clone_size: .
cdr3_nt: TGTGCCAGCAGTTACATCAGGGAGTACGAGCAGTACTTC; cdr3_aa: CASSYIREYEQYF; j_call: TRBJ2-7; d_call: .; v_call: TRBV6-6; clone_size: .
cdr3_nt: TGTGCCACCAGTGATTTCGGGCCCGTGGATGAGCAGTTCTTC; cdr3_aa: CATSDFGPVDEQFF; j_call: TRBJ2-1; d_call: .; v_call: TRBV24-1; clone_size: few
cdr3_nt: TGCAGTGTAAGGGCAGAACTCATGAACACTGAAGCTTTCTTT; cdr3_aa: CSVRAELMNTEAFF; j_call: TRBJ1-1; d_call: .; v_call: TRBV20-1; clone_size: .
cdr3_nt: TGTGCCACCAGTGATTTCGACGGGGGGGCCCTCTACAATGAGCAGTTCTTC; cdr3_aa: CATSDFDGGALYNEQFF; j_call: TRBJ2-1; d_call: TRBD2; v_call: TRBV24-1; clone_size: few
cdr3_nt: TGCAGTGCTAGTGGAGGCAATAACAATGAGCAGTTCTTC; cdr3_aa: CSASGGNNNEQFF; j_call: TRBJ2-1; d_call: .; v_call: TRBV20-1; clone_size: .
cdr3_nt: TGCGCCAGCAGCTTGGATTCGGCTAGCCCCCTAGGAGAGACCCAGTACTTC; cdr3_aa: CASSLDSASPLGETQYF; j_call: TRBJ2-5; d_call: .; v_call: TRBV5-1; clone_size: .
cdr3_nt: TGTGCCAGCAGCCAAGGGGTAAACTATGGCTACACCTTC; cdr3_aa: CASSQGVNYGYTF; j_call: TRBJ1-2; d_call: .; v_call: TRBV5-5; clone_size: few
cdr3_nt: TGTGCCAGCAGCCAAGAGGTCGCATTTAGCTCCTACAATGAGCAGTTCTTC; cdr3_aa: CASSQEVAFSSYNEQFF; j_call: TRBJ2-1; d_call: .; v_call: TRBV3-1; clone_size: .
cdr3_nt: TGCAGCGAAACTCGGGGCAGGGAGGGAGGCTACACCTTC; cdr3_aa: CSETRGREGGYTF; j_call: TRBJ1-2; d_call: .; v_call: TRBV29-1; clone_size: .
cdr3_nt: TGTGCCACCAGCTCCCTAGCGGGAACCTCCTACAATGAGCAGTTCTTC; cdr3_aa: CATSSLAGTSYNEQFF; j_call: TRBJ2-1; d_call: TRBD2; v_call: TRBV27; clone_size: .
cdr3_nt: TGTGCCATCAGAGGAGAATGGCTAGCGGGAGGAGATACGCAGTATTTT; cdr3_aa: CAIRGEWLAGGDTQYF; j_call: TRBJ2-3; d_call: TRBD2; v_call: TRBV10-3; clone_size: .
cdr3_nt: TGTGCCAGCAGCCGCGCCCCTAGCGGGGGGGCACGGGAAGAGACCCAGTACTTC; cdr3_aa: CASSRAPSGGAREETQYF; j_call: TRBJ2-5; d_call: TRBD2; v_call: TRBV7-2; clone_size: .
cdr3_nt: TGTGCCAGCAGTTTATTTGGGCTAGCGGACACCGAGCAGTTCTTC; cdr3_aa: CASSLFGLADTEQFF; j_call: TRBJ2-1; d_call: TRBD2; v_call: TRBV27; clone_size: .
cdr3_nt: TGTGCCAGCAGTGAGTTGGACAGCCTCCATGAGCAGTTCTTC; cdr3_aa: CASSELDSLHEQFF; j_call: TRBJ2-1; d_call: .; v_call: TRBV2; clone_size: .
cdr3_nt: TGTGCCACCAGCAGAGAGGACAGGGGTTACAATGAGCAGTTCTTC; cdr3_aa: CATSREDRGYNEQFF; j_call: TRBJ2-1; d_call: TRBD1; v_call: TRBV15; clone_size: .
cdr3_nt: TGCAGTGCTAGATCAGGGGGCCAGGACTTAGGTGGCTACACCTTC; cdr3_aa: CSARSGGQDLGGYTF; j_call: TRBJ1-2; d_call: TRBD1; v_call: TRBV20-1; clone_size: .
cdr3_nt: TGTGCCAGCAGCTTGGTCCCTAGCGGAAAAAACAATGAGCAGTTCTTC; cdr3_aa: CASSLVPSGKNNEQFF; j_call: TRBJ2-1; d_call: TRBD2; v_call: TRBV7-3; clone_size: few
cdr3_nt: TGTGCCAGCAGCTTAACGGACAGGGGCACTGAAGCTTTCTTT; cdr3_aa: CASSLTDRGTEAFF; j_call: TRBJ1-1; d_call: TRBD1; v_call: TRBV7-3; clone_size: .
cdr3_nt: TGTGCCAGCAGTTACGCCGGAGAGACCCAGTACTTC; cdr3_aa: CASSYAGETQYF; j_call: TRBJ2-5; d_call: .; v_call: TRBV6-5; clone_size: many
cdr3_nt: TGTGCCAGCAGCCAAGAAGGAATCTCTGAAGCTTTCTTT; cdr3_aa: CASSQEGISEAFF; j_call: TRBJ1-1; d_call: .; v_call: TRBV3-1; clone_size: .
cdr3_nt: TGTGCCAGCAGCCTCTTAGCGGGGGCACTCAATGAGCAGTTCTTC; cdr3_aa: CASSLLAGALNEQFF; j_call: TRBJ2-1; d_call: TRBD2; v_call: TRBV7-2; clone_size: .
cdr3_nt: TGTGCCAGCAGGGCCGGGACAGCGCATGGCTACACCTTC; cdr3_aa: CASRAGTAHGYTF; j_call: TRBJ1-2; d_call: TRBD1; v_call: TRBV11-3; clone_size: .
cdr3_nt: TGTGCCAGCAGCCCCTACAGGGAGTATGGCTACACCTTC; cdr3_aa: CASSPYREYGYTF; j_call: TRBJ1-2; d_call: .; v_call: TRBV7-2; clone_size: once
cdr3_nt: TGTGCCAGCAGTCCCAGCGGACGTGGCAATCAGCCCCAGCATTTT; cdr3_aa: CASSPSGRGNQPQHF; j_call: TRBJ1-5; d_call: .; v_call: TRBV12-3/TRBV12-4; clone_size: .